The entry below describes one T cell receptor (beta chain). This entry is derived from a study of blood T cell repertoires in COVID-19. Study at large: T cells, B-cell-depleted T cells, or PBMCs provided the cDNA or gDNA that served as material.

The germline CDR1 and CDR2 sequences are LNHNV and YYDKDF (reference sequence). V was pared by 5 bases and J by 7 bases, with 8 bases of the junction left unmatched. The CDR3 is made up of 13 amino acids. Two negative PCRs, clearance, or symptom resolution had been documented for recovered Cohort 3 donors. Here immunoSEQ multiplex PCR was the method, and the copy in TCRdb shows in-frame clones only, minus some. The data hold about 210,000 clones, with roughly four fifths observed a single time. This receptor was identified in a man between 40 and 49 years old who had recovered from COVID-19. Sequenced: PBMCs or T cells enriched from blood (not recorded which). V usage is TRBV15 and J usage is TRBJ2-7, with 7 bases matching TRBD1. The CDR3 DNA follows: TGTGCCACCAGCCCCCGACAGGGATGGGAGCAGTACTTC. It specifies CATSPRQGWEQYF.